Sequencing of this T cell receptor beta chain was carried out in a study of regulatory T cells in long-lasting Graves disease. Trimming shortened V by 2 bases and J by 5 bases, and 15 bases separated the two germline ends. Germline V lookup: CDR1 GTSNPN, CDR2 SVGIG (reference sequence). This CDR3 has 14 amino acids. Time point defined: newly diagnosed GD, antithyroid drugs for less than 3 months. RNA isolated from PBMCs was used to make the TCR library. Through Arm-PCR of CDR3 regions and iRepertoire HTBI primers, TCR beta libraries were built. TCRdb reprocessed the multiplex PCR reads via MiXCR and lists one record per CDR3 protein. The sample has a few hundred thousand distinct CDR3 sequences; 16% are singletons. These data were likewise used in another study, on T cells in Graves' hyperthyroidism and ophthalmopathy. As reported in that work: Those patients with uncontrolled infection, other autoimmune disease, pregnancy or lactation were excluded.

The V and J genes are TRBV30 and TRBJ1-1; tentative D call: TRBD1 (6 bases). The clonotype was recovered from a woman aged 18 to 35 with Graves disease. The sequencing used peripheral blood mononuclear cells (PBMCs), collected at new diagnosis, from a patient treated with antithyroid drugs. In nucleotides, the CDR3 is TGTGCCTGGAGTTCTACAGGGTCCTGGACTGAAGCTTTCTTT. It codes for CAWSSTGSWTEAFF.